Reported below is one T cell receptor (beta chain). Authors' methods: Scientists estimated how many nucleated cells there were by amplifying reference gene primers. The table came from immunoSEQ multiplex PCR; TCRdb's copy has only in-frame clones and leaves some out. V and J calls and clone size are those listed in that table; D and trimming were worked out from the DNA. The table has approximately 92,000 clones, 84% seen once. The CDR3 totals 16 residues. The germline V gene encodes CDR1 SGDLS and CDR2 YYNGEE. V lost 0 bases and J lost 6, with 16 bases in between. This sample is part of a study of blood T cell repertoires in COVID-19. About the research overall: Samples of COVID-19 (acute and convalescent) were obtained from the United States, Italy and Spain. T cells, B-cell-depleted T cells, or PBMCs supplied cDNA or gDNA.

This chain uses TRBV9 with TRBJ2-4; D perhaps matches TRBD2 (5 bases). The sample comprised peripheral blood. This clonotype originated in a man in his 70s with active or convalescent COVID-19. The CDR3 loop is CASSVGLATNLNIQYF. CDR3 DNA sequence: TGTGCCAGCAGCGTAGGGCTAGCTACAAACCTAAACATTCAGTACTTC. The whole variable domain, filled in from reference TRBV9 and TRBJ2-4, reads DSGVTQTPKHLITATGQRVTLRCSPRSGDLSVYWYQQSLDQGLQFLIQYYNGEERAKGNILERFSAQQFPDLHSELNLSSLELGDSALYFCASSVGLATNLNIQYFGAGTRLSVL.